This T cell receptor (beta chain) comes out of a study of blood T cell repertoires in COVID-19. About this clone: This sample also contains other DNA sequences that code for the same CDR3.

Produced via immunoSEQ multiplex PCR; TCRdb's table is partial and in-frame only. The sample shows roughly 100,000 clones, roughly 80% of them seen only once. The CDR3 has 13 amino acids. V shed 4 bases and J shed 4 bases, with 8 bases lying between them. Germline CDR1 KGHDR, CDR2 SFDVKD. The TCR sequence derives from an elderly woman with acute or convalescent COVID-19. V and J are TRBV24-1 and TRBJ2-3; D is possibly TRBD2 (5 bases). Sequenced material: peripheral blood. The CDR3 spells CATSDSLADTQYF. Here the CDR3 DNA reads TGTGCCACCAGTGACTCACTAGCAGATACGCAGTATTTT.